Listed below are T cell receptor beta chains from one sample, sequenced in a study of PD-1 blockade in classical Hodgkin lymphoma. Profiling relied on immunoSEQ multiplex PCR, and the TCRdb table lists in-frame clones only, not all of them. The table shows around 100,000 clones, with approximately 90% occurring only once. The sequences come from peripheral blood mononuclear cells (PBMCs), collected before the second cycle of nivolumab. These receptors all stem from a human donor with classical Hodgkin lymphoma. The CDR3 runs from the conserved cysteine through the conserved F or W. D genes are given only for firm matches. The size field is filled for only some rows; it gives once, few, many or a size class.

TRBJ2-7,NA,11,TRBV27,once,TGTGCCAGCAGTTACGGGAGAAGGCAGTACTTC,CASSYGRRQYF
TRBJ1-5,NA,17,TRBV4-1,NA,TGCGCCAGCAGCCAAGATGCGGGCCAGGGGTACAATCAGCCCCAGCATTTT,CASSQDAGQGYNQPQHF
TRBJ1-1,NA,13,TRBV14,few,TGTGCCAGCAGCCCCCGGGGGGACACTGAAGCTTTCTTT,CASSPRGDTEAFF
TRBJ1-3,NA,14,TRBV19,NA,TGTGCCAGTACTTGGGATTACCTTGGAAACACCATATATTTT,CASTWDYLGNTIYF
TRBJ1-1,TRBD1,13,TRBV5-4,NA,TGTGCCAGCAGCTTTCCGGACAGGGGCGACGCTTTCTTT,CASSFPDRGDAFF
TRBJ1-1,TRBD1,15,TRBV9,NA,TGTGCCAGCAGCGTAGTGACAGGGGGAAACACTGAAGCTTTCTTT,CASSVVTGGNTEAFF
TRBJ2-4,TRBD1,16,TRBV5-1,NA,TGCGCCAGCAGCCACAGACAGGGGATGGCCAAAAACATTCAGTACTTC,CASSHRQGMAKNIQYF
TRBJ1-2,NA,16,TRBV5-4,many,TGTGCCAGCAGCTTGGAAGTATTCGGCAGGGCCAATGGCTACACCTTC,CASSLEVFGRANGYTF
TRBJ2-2,NA,15,TRBV5-1,NA,TGCGCCAGCAGCTTAGTAGCGCCTAACACCGGGGAGCTGTTTTTT,CASSLVAPNTGELFF
TRBJ1-2,NA,17,TRBV5-6,NA,TGTGCCAGCAGCTTCGAATTTTCAGGGGCGAATAACTATGGCTACACCTTC,CASSFEFSGANNYGYTF
TRBJ1-1,NA,15,TRBV11-2,NA,TGTGCCAGCAGCTTAGTGTCAGGGATCCCCACTGAAGCTTTCTTT,CASSLVSGIPTEAFF
TRBJ2-4,NA,15,TRBV23-1,NA,TGCGCCAGCAGTCAAACCGGGACAGCCAAAAACATTCAGTACTTC,CASSQTGTAKNIQYF
TRBJ2-3,NA,13,TRBV7-2,NA,TGTGCCAGCAGGCTTTTGTGGTGGGATACGCAGTATTTT,CASRLLWWDTQYF
TRBJ2-3,TRBD2,14,TRBV30,NA,TGTGCCTGGACAAGAGCGGGGGTCACAGATACGCAGTATTTT,CAWTRAGVTDTQYF
TRBJ2-7,TRBD1,16,TRBV5-1,NA,TGCGCCAGCAGCTCCTATTCGACAGGGGCTTGGGACGAGCAGTACTTC,CASSSYSTGAWDEQYF
TRBJ1-2,NA,12,TRBV2,NA,TGTGCCAGCTCCCCAGCTACACGGGGCTACACCTTC,CASSPATRGYTF
TRBJ1-5,TRBD1,16,TRBV4-1,NA,TGCGCCAGCAGCCAAGTGGACAGGGGGCAATTTCAGCCCCAGCATTTT,CASSQVDRGQFQPQHF
TRBJ1-1,NA,13,TRBV29-1,NA,TGCAGCGTTGAAGGTACGACAGGTTTTGGGGCTTTCTTT,CSVEGTTGFGAFF
TRBJ2-5,NA,13,TRBV7-9,NA,TGTGCCACAGCAGTTGTCCTCCAAGAGACCCAGTACTTC,CATAVVLQETQYF
TRBJ1-5,TRBD1,16,TRBV27,NA,TGTGCCTCAAAGGAGGGGGCAGGGGGAAACAATCAGCCCCAGCATTTT,CASKEGAGGNNQPQHF
TRBJ1-1,NA,13,TRBV29-1,NA,TGCAGCGCCCGACAGAGACTGAACACTGAAGCTTTCTTT,CSARQRLNTEAFF
TRBJ1-3,NA,12,TRBV10-2,NA,TGCGCCAGCAGTGAGACTGGAAACACCATATATTTT,CASSETGNTIYF
TRBJ2-7,NA,16,TRBV2,medium-sized,TGTGCCAGCAGTGAACGTCGCGGCAGGGAGTACCACGAGCAGTACTTC,CASSERRGREYHEQYF
TRBJ1-5,NA,15,TRBV27,NA,TGTGCCAGCAGTTTAAGGTTCCTCTCAAATCAGCCCCAGCATTTT,CASSLRFLSNQPQHF
TRBJ2-7,NA,15,TRBV2,once,TGTGCCAGCGTTATGTTGGAAGGGGCACTCTACGAGCAGTACTTC,CASVMLEGALYEQYF
TRBJ1-5,NA,19,TRBV18,NA,TGTGCCAGCTCACCAAAGGGTGGGGGAGGAACGCCGAGCAATCAGCCCCAGCATTTT,CASSPKGGGGTPSNQPQHF
TRBJ2-7,NA,16,TRBV5-1,NA,TGCGCCAGCAGCCCCCCGATGAGGGCCCACTCCTACGAGCAGTACTTC,CASSPPMRAHSYEQYF
TRBJ2-3,TRBD2,17,TRBV7-9,few,TGTGCCAGCAGCTCAACCGTACTAGCGGGGGGCAGAGATACGCAGTATTTT,CASSSTVLAGGRDTQYF
TRBJ2-7,TRBD2,16,TRBV2,NA,TGTGCCAGCGGACCTCCACTAGCGGGGGTAACCTACGAGCAGTACTTC,CASGPPLAGVTYEQYF
TRBJ1-5,TRBD1,14,TRBV6-5,NA,TGTGCCAGCAGTTACTCACAGGGGAATCAGCCCCAGCATTTT,CASSYSQGNQPQHF
TRBJ1-6,NA,12,TRBV7-9,NA,TGTGCCAGCAGCCCCGTGGATTCACCCCTCCACTTT,CASSPVDSPLHF
TRBJ1-1,NA,13,TRBV10-3,NA,TGTGCCATCAGTGAGGGCCTGAACACTGAAGCTTTCTTT,CAISEGLNTEAFF
TRBJ2-1,TRBD2,17,TRBV7-3,NA,TGTGCCAGCAGCTTAACCTCCTCCCGGGGGGGGTTGAATGAGCAGTTCTTC,CASSLTSSRGGLNEQFF
TRBJ2-7,NA,12,TRBV19,NA,TGTGCCAGTAGTTCCCAGTCCTACGAGCAGTACTTC,CASSSQSYEQYF
TRBJ2-7,NA,15,TRBV5-4,once,TGTGCCAGCAGCTTGTCGGCGGGGGACAAATACGAGCAGTACTTC,CASSLSAGDKYEQYF
TRBJ1-6,NA,14,TRBV7-2,few,TGTGCCAGCACCCTGACGAGCCAGGCGCAAACCCTCCACTTT,CASTLTSQAQTLHF
TRBJ1-3,NA,15,TRBV5-1,NA,TGCGCCAGCAGCTTGGAACCCAGGGGCGGAAACACCATATATTTT,CASSLEPRGGNTIYF
TRBJ2-3,NA,15,TRBV7-2,NA,TGTGCCAGCAGCTTAGTGGACAGTCGCACAGATACGCAGTATTTT,CASSLVDSRTDTQYF
TRBJ2-7,NA,16,TRBV25-1,NA,TGTGCCAGCAGTGAATTGGTGGGGAGGAGCTCCTACGAGCAGTACTTC,CASSELVGRSSYEQYF
TRBJ1-2,NA,16,TRBV9,NA,TGTGCCAGCAGCCCCCGCGGTGGGTTAGCTAACTATGGCTACACCTTC,CASSPRGGLANYGYTF
TRBJ2-7,NA,14,TRBV7-9,NA,TGTGCCAGCAGCTTACCACTAGTTTCCTACGAGCAGTACTTC,CASSLPLVSYEQYF
TRBJ2-7,TRBD2,14,TRBV11-3,once,TGTGCCAGCAGTAGCGGGGGCAACTCCTACGAGCAGTACTTC,CASSSGGNSYEQYF